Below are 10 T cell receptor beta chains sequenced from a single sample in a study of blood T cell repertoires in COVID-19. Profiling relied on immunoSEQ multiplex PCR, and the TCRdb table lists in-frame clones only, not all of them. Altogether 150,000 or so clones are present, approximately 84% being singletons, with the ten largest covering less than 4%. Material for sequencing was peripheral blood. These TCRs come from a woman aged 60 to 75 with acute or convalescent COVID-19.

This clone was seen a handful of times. CDR3 residues: CASSASGIGETQYF. Written as DNA, the CDR3 is TGTGCCAGCAGCGCTAGCGGGATCGGAGAGACCCAGTACTTC. The genes are TRBV9 and TRBJ2-5; TRBD2 aligns across 9 bases. Looked up from germline, CDR1 is SGDLS and CDR2 is YYNGEE. After removal of 3 bases from V and 4 bases from J, the junction contained 4 bases not matched to a gene. The CDR3 is made up of 14 amino acids.

In nucleotides, the CDR3 is TGTGCCAGCAGCTTAGGTCCGTTAAACTCTGGAAACACCATATATTTT. Amino acids: CASSLGPLNSGNTIYF. V and J are TRBV7-2 and TRBJ1-3; no definite D call. Looked up from germline, CDR1 is SGHTA and CDR2 is FQGNSA. Trimming took 1 base from V and 0 from J, leaving 10 bases between them. The CDR3 spans 16 residues.

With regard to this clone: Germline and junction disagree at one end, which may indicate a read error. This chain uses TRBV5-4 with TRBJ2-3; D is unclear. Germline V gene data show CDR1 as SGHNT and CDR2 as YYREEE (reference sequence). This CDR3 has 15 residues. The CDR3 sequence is CASRLALFSTDTQYF. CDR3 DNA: TGTGCCAGCAGGTTGGCGCTATTCTCCACAGATACGCAGTATTTT.

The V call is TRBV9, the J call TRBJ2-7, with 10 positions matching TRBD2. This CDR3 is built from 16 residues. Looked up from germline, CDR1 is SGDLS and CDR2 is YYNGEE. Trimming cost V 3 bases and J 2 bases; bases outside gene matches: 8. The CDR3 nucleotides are TGTGCCAGCAGCGAGGGGAGCGGGAGGGGGACCTACGAGCAGTACTTC. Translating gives CASSEGSGRGTYEQYF. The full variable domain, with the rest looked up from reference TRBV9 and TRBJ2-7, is DSGVTQTPKHLITATGQRVTLRCSPRSGDLSVYWYQQSLDQGLQFLIQYYNGEERAKGNILERFSAQQFPDLHSELNLSSLELGDSALYFCASSEGSGRGTYEQYFGPGTRLTVT.

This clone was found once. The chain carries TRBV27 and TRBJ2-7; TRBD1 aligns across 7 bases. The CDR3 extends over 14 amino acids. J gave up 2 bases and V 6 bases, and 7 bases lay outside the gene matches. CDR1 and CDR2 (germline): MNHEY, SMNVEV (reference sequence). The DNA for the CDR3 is TGTGCCAGCAGAGACAGGGAATGGACCTACGAGCAGTACTTC. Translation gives CASRDREWTYEQYF.

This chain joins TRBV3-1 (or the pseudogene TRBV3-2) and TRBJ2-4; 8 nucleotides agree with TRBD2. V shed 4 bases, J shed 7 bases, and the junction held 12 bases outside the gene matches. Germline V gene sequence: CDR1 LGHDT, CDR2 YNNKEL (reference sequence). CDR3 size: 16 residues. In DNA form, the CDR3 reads TGTGCCAGCAGCCCTCCTTCCTCCGGGACTAGTAACATTCAGTACTTC. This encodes CASSPPSSGTSNIQYF.

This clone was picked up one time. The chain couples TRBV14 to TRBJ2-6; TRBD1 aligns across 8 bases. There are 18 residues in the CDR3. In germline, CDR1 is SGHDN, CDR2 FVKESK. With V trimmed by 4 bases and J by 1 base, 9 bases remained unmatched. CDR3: CASSLLGTGLSGANVLTF. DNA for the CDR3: TGTGCCAGCAGCCTTCTGGGGACAGGCCTTTCTGGGGCCAACGTCCTGACTTTC.

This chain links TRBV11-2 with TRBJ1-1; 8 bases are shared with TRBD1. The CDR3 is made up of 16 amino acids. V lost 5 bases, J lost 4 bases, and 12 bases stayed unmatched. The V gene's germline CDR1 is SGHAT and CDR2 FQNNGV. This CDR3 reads CASSPRTGRYLTEAFF. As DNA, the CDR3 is TGTGCCAGCAGCCCCCGGACAGGGCGTTATCTCACTGAAGCTTTCTTT.

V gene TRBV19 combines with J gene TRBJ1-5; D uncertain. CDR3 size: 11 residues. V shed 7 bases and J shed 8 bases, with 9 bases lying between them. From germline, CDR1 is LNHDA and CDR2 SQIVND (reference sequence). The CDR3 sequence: CASKSSEPQHF. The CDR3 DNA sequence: TGTGCCAGTAAATCCTCAGAGCCCCAGCATTTT.

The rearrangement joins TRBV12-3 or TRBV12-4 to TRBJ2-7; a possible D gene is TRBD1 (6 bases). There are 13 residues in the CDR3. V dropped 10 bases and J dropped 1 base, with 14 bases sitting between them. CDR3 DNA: TGTGCCAACGCCCAGGGGAAGTCCTACGAGCAGTACTTC. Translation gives CANAQGKSYEQYF.